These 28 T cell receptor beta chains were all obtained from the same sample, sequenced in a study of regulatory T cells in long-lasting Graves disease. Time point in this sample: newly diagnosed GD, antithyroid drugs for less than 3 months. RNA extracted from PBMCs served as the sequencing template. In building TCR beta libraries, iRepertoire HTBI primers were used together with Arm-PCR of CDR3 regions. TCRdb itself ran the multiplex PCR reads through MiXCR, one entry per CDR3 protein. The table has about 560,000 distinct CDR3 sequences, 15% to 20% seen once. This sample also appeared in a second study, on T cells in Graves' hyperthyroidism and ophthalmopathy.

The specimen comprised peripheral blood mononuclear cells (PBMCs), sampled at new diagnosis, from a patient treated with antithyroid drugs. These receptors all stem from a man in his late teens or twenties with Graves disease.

The CDR3, as DNA: TGTGCCAGTAGTCCCAACCGCGCTCACTATGGCTACACCTTC. Translating it yields CASSPNRAHYGYTF. The chain employs TRBV19 and TRBJ1-2; D is unresolved. The CDR3 sequence is 14 residues long. Between the trimmed V and J ends, which lost 5 bases and 3 bases, there was a span of 13 bases. Germline-derived CDR1 and CDR2 are LNHDA and SQIVND (reference sequence). The variable domain in full, with the rest retrieved from reference TRBV19 and TRBJ1-2, is DGGITQSPKYLFRKEGQNVTLSCEQNLNHDAMYWYRQDPGQGLRLIYYSQIVNDFQKGDIAEGYSVSREKKESFPLTVTSAQKNPTAFYLCASSPNRAHYGYTFGSGTRLTVV.

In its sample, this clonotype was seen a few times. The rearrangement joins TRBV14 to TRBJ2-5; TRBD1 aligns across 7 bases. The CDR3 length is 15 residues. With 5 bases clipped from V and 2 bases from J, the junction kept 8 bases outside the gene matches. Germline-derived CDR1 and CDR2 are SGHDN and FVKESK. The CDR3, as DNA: TGTGCCAGCAGCGCTTGGACAGGAACACAAGAGACCCAGTACTTC. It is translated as CASSAWTGTQETQYF.

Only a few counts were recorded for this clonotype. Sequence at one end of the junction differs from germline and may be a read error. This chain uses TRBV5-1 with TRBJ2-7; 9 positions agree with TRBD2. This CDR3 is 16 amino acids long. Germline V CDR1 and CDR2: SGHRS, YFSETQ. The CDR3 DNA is TGCGCCAGCAGCTTGTCTGGCGGGAGGGGCTCCTACGGGCAGTACTTC. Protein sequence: CASSLSGGRGSYGQYF.

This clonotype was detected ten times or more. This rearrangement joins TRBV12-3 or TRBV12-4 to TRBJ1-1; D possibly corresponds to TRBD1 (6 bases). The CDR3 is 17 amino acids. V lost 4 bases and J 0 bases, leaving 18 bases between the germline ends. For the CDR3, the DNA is TGTGCCAGCAGTTCCTCGAGACAGGCGGGGCTGAACACTGAAGCTTTCTTT. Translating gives CASSSSRQAGLNTEAFF.

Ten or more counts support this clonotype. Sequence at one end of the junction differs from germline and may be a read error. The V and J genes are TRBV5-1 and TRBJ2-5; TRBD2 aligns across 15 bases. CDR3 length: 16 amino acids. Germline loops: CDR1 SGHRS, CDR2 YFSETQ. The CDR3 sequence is CASSSGLAGGQETQYF. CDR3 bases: TGTGCCAGCAGTTCGGGACTAGCGGGAGGACAAGAGACCCAGTACTTC.

The CDR3 sequence is CASGQGGNSNEQYF. In DNA, the CDR3 is TGTGCCAGCGGACAGGGGGGCAACTCTAACGAGCAGTACTTC. The V gene is TRBV28, the J gene TRBJ2-7; TRBD1 agrees at 10 bases. The CDR3 runs 14 residues. Trimming took 8 bases from V and 5 from J; bases not matched to a gene: 9. Germline V gene data show CDR1 as MDHEN and CDR2 as SYDVKM.

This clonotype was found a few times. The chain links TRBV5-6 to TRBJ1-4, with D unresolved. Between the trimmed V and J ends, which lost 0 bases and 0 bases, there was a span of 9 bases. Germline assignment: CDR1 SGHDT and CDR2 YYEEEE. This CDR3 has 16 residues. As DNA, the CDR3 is TGTGCCAGCAGCTTGGGATCAGTCGCAACTAATGAAAAACTGTTTTTT. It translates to CASSLGSVATNEKLFF.

CDR3 coding DNA: TGTGCCAGCACCCCTACCGGGGGCGGCGGTGAAAAACTGTTTTTT. The encoded protein is CASTPTGGGGEKLFF. J is TRBJ1-4 and V is TRBV6-1; D perhaps matches TRBD1 (6 bases). Trimming stripped 7 bases from V and 7 bases from J, with 19 bases between. The CDR3 covers 15 residues. Germline CDR1 reads MNHNS; CDR2 reads SASEGT.

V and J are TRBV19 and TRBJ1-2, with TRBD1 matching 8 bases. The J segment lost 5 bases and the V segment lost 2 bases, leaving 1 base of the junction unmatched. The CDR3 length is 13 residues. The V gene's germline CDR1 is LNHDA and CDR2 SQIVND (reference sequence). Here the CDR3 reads CASSIRQGYGYTF. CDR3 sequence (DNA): TGTGCCAGTAGTATAAGACAGGGGTATGGCTACACCTTC.

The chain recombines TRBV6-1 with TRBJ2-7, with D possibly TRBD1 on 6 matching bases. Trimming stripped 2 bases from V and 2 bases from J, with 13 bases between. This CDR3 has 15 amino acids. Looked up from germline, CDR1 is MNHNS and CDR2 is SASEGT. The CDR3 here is CASSEWQGKAYEQYF. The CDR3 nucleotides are TGTGCCAGCAGTGAATGGCAGGGGAAGGCCTACGAGCAGTACTTC.

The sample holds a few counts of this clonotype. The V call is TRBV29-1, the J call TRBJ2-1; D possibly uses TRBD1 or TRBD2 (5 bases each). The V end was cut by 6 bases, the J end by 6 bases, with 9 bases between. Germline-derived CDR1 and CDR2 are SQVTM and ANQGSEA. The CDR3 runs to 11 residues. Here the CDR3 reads CSVGEFNEQFF. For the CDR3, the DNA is TGCAGCGTGGGGGAGTTCAATGAGCAGTTCTTC.

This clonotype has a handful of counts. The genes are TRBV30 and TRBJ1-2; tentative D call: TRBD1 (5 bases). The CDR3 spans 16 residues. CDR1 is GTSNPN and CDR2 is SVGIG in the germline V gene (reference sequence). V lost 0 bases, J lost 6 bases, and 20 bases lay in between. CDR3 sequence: CAWSVPRDVSEDGYTF. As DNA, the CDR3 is TGTGCCTGGAGTGTACCCAGGGACGTTAGTGAAGATGGCTACACCTTC.

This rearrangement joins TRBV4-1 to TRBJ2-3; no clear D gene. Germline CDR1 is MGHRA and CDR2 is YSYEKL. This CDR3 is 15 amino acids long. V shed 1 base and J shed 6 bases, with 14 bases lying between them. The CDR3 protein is CASSQVQAIGDTQYF. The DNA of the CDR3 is TGCGCCAGCAGCCAAGTCCAGGCTATTGGGGATACGCAGTATTTT.

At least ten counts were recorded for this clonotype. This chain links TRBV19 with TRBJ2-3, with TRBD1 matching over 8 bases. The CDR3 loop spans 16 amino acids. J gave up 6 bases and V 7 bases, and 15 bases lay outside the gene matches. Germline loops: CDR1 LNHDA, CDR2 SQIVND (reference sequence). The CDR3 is CASKDKTGAGGDTQYF. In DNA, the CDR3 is TGTGCCAGTAAGGATAAGACAGGGGCCGGAGGGGATACGCAGTATTTT.

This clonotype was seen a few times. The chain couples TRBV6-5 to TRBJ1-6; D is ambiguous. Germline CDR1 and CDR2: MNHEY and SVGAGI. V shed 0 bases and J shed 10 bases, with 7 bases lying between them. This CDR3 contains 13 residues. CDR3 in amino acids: CASSYSSRSPLHF. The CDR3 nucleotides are TGTGCCAGCAGTTACTCGAGCAGGTCACCCCTCCACTTT.

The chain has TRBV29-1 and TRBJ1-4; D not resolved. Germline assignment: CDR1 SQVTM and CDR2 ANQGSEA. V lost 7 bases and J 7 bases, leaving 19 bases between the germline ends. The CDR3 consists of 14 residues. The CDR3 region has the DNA TGCAGCGCCACGAAGAGGGTAGAGGGTGAAAAACTGTTTTTT. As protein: CSATKRVEGEKLFF.

Here the CDR3 reads CSVGTTGGNQPQHF. CDR3 DNA sequence: TGCAGCGTAGGCACGACAGGGGGAAATCAGCCCCAGCATTTT. The V gene is TRBV29-1, the J gene TRBJ1-5, with 9 bases aligning to TRBD1. V shed 6 bases, J shed 4 bases, and the junction held 7 bases outside the gene matches. Germline values: CDR1 SQVTM, CDR2 ANQGSEA. The CDR3 covers 14 residues.

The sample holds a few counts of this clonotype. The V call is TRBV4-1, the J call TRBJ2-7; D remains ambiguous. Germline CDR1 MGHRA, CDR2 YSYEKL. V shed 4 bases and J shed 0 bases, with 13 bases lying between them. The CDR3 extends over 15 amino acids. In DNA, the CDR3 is TGCGCCAGCAGCCCTGGACGAGGCAACTCCTACGAGCAGTACTTC. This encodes CASSPGRGNSYEQYF.

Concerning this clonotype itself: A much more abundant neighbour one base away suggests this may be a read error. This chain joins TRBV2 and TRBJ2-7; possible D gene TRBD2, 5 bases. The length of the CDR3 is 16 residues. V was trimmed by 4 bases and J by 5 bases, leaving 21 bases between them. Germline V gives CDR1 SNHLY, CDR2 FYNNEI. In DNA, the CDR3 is TGTGCCAGCAGTGTCCTTGCCCGGGGTATTCCCCACGAGCAGTACTTC. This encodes CASSVLARGIPHEQYF.

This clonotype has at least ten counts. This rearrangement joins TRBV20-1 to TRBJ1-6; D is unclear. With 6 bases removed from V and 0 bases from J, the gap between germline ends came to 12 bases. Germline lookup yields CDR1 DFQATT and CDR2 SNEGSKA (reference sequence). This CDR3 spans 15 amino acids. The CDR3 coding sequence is TGCAGTGCGGAGGCCAGGAGCTCCTATAATTCACCCCTCCACTTT. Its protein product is CSAEARSSYNSPLHF.

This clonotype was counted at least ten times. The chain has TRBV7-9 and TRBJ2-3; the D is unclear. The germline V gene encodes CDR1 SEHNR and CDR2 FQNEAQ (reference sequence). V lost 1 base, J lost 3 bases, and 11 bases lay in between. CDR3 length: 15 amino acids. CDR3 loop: CASSLVPSRTDTQYF. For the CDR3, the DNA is TGTGCCAGCAGCTTAGTACCGTCTAGGACAGATACGCAGTATTTT.

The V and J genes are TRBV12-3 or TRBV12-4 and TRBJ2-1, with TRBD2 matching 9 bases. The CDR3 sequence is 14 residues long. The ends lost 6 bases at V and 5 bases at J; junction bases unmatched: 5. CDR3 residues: CASRTTSGHNEQFF. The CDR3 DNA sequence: TGTGCCAGCAGGACGACTAGCGGACACAATGAGCAGTTCTTC.

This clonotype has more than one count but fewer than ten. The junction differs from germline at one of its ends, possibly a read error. The CDR3 reads CASSLSLEGLSSYKQYF. The CDR3, as DNA: TGTGCCAGCAGTTTATCCCTAGAGGGCCTAAGCTCCTACAAGCAGTACTTC. The chain couples TRBV12-3 or TRBV12-4 to TRBJ2-7; perhaps TRBD2 as D (5 bases). This CDR3 region has 17 residues.

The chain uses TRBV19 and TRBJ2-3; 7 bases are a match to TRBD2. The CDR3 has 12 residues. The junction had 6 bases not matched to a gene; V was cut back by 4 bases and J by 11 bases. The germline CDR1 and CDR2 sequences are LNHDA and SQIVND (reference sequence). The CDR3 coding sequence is TGTGCCAGTAGTACCCCGGCGGGGGTGCAGTATTTT. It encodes CASSTPAGVQYF. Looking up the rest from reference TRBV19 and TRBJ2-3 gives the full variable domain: DGGITQSPKYLFRKEGQNVTLSCEQNLNHDAMYWYRQDPGQGLRLIYYSQIVNDFQKGDIAEGYSVSREKKESFPLTVTSAQKNPTAFYLCASSTPAGVQYFGPGTRLTVL.

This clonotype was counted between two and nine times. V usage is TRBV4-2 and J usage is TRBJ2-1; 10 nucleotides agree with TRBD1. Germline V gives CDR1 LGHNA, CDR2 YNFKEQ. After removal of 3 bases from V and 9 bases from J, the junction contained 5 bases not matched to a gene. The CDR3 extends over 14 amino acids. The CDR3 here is CASSQGGQGTEQFF. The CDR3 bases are TGTGCCAGCAGCCAGGGGGGACAGGGGACTGAGCAGTTCTTC.

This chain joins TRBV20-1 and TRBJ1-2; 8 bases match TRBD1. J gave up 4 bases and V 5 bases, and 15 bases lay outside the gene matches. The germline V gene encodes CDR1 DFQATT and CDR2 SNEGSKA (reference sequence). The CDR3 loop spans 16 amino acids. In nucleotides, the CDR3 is TGCAGTGCTCCGCCTTGGGATCAGGGGGCCGGCTATGGCTACACCTTC. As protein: CSAPPWDQGAGYGYTF.

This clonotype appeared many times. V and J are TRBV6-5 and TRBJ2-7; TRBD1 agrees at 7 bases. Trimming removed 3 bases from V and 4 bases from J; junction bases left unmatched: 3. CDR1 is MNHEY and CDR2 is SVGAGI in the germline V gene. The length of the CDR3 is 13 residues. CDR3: CASSYRTGYEQYF. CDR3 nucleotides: TGTGCCAGCAGTTATCGGACAGGTTACGAGCAGTACTTC.

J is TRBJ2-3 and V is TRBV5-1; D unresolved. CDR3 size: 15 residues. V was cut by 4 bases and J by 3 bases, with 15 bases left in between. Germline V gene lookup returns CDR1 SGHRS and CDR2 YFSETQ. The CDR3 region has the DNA TGCGCCAGCAGCCCCCCACTCCTCGGGACAGATACGCAGTATTTT. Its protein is CASSPPLLGTDTQYF.